The clone carrying this TCR beta chain has only a few counts. Antigen: not known. Trimming removed 6 bases at V and 4 bases at J, with 14 bases between. Germline CDR1 MNHNS, CDR2 SASEGT. CDR3 length equals 14 residues. The sample originates from a study of T cell repertoires in cytomegalovirus infection. About the study: Public TCR beta signatures provided an indication of both CMV infection and a matching HLA type.

TCRdb itself ran the reads through MiXCR, one entry per CDR3 protein. This repertoire shows around 300,000 distinct CDR3 sequences, roughly 21% found once; its top ten account for approximately 20%. This sequence was found in a human donor in good health (CMV status not recorded). Some clones in this sample may be carry-over from other donors' samples. This chain joins TRBV6-1 and TRBJ2-3; D is perhaps TRBD2 (5 bases). The sequences come from cultured PBMCs, collected from culture after CMV antigen stimulation. The CDR3, as DNA: TGTGCCAGCAGCGGGATCCGAGACCCAGATACGCAGTATTTT. Protein sequence: CASSGIRDPDTQYF.